This T cell receptor (beta chain) came from a study of T-cell memory formation after mild COVID-19. Looking at the study overall: TCR clusters largely stayed donor specific. Notes on the study in general: The study detected some responding clones in pre-infection memory, suggesting cross-reactive memory joined.

A 5'RACE reaction primed in the constant segment made cDNA libraries of TCR alpha and TCR beta, and these carried sample barcodes and UMIs. TCRdb recomputed calls from the 5' RACE reads with MiXCR, one row per CDR3 protein. The sample has fewer than 550,000 distinct CDR3 sequences, roughly 20% seen once. V was shortened by 4 bases and J by 0 bases, with 13 bases between the two germline ends. The CDR3 runs to 15 residues. Germline V gene lookup returns CDR1 SGHDN and CDR2 FVKESK. This clonotype appeared a few times. Its target is not known. The chain uses TRBV14 and TRBJ2-7, with unresolved D. This TCR was sampled from an adult woman who had mild COVID-19 (a few samples of this study predate the infection). Cell type and time point are not known. The sequencing input was PBMCs or a T cell subset sorted from them (not recorded which). The DNA of the CDR3 is TGTGCCAGCAGCCCCCTGGGCGGCAGCTCCTACGAGCAGTACTTC. Amino acid sequence: CASSPLGGSSYEQYF.